These 27 T cell receptor beta chains were sequenced from one sample in a study of cytomegalovirus exposure and HLA in healthy donors. PCR amplification relied on 60 Vbeta primers (plus 13 Jbeta primers). TCRdb's table, derived via immunoSEQ multiplex PCR, lists solely in-frame clones and lacks some. The listing records some 150,000 clones. The sequenced material came from PBMCs. Receptors originate from a young woman in good health and CMV-seropositive.

V and J are TRBV11-3 and TRBJ2-3, with D possibly matching TRBD1 (6 bases). Germline V gene sequence: CDR1 SGHNT, CDR2 YENEEA. V lost 2 bases and J lost 2, with 14 bases in between. The CDR3 has 16 residues. The CDR3 DNA is TGTGCCAGCAGCTTACAGACAGGTCCCTACACAGATACGCAGTATTTT. This translates into CASSLQTGPYTDTQYF.

V gene TRBV4-2 combines with J gene TRBJ2-6, with 11 positions matching TRBD2. Germline CDR1 and CDR2: LGHNA and YNFKEQ. The CDR3 spans 18 residues. The ends lost 1 base at V and 2 bases at J; junction bases unmatched: 4. CDR3: CASSQGPSGGPGANVLTF. The CDR3 nucleotides read TGTGCCAGCAGCCAAGGTCCTAGCGGGGGGCCTGGGGCCAACGTCCTGACTTTC.

The chain has TRBV2 and TRBJ1-4; D uncertain. With 5 bases removed from V and 6 bases from J, the gap between germline ends came to 10 bases. Germline V gene lookup returns CDR1 SNHLY and CDR2 FYNNEI. CDR3 length: 13 amino acids. CDR3 in DNA: TGTGCCAGCAGTCGGGAGGATGATGAAAAACTGTTTTTT. Its protein product is CASSREDDEKLFF.

CDR3 nucleotide sequence: TGTGCCAGCAGCTTAGTTCCCCTAGATACGCAGTATTTT. Its protein product is CASSLVPLDTQYF. The rearrangement uses TRBV11-3 and TRBJ2-3; D gene ambiguous. With 1 base removed from V and 5 bases from J, the gap between germline ends came to 7 bases. Germline CDR1 and CDR2: SGHNT and YENEEA. The CDR3 contains 13 residues. The whole variable domain, filled in from reference TRBV11-3 and TRBJ2-3, reads EAGVVQSPRYKIIEKKQPVAFWCNPISGHNTLYWYLQNLGQGPELLIRYENEEAVDDSQLPKDRFSAERLKGVDSTLKIQPAELGDSAVYLCASSLVPLDTQYFGPGTRLTVL.

For the CDR3, the DNA is TGTGCCAGCAGCTTATATCGACAGAGTATGAACACTGAAGCTTTCTTT. As protein: CASSLYRQSMNTEAFF. The rearrangement uses TRBV13 and TRBJ1-1; D possibly corresponds to TRBD1 (5 bases). Germline assignment: CDR1 PRHDT and CDR2 FYEKMQ (reference sequence). V lost 2 bases and J lost 0, with 13 bases in between. The CDR3 has 16 amino acids.

As concerns this clone: A read error may account for a junction end that differs from germline. Other nucleotide sequences from this sample produce the same CDR3. The DNA of the CDR3 is TGTGCCAGCAGCTTGGGACAGCCCAACCCGTTCTTC. Amino acid sequence: CASSLGQPNPFF. V is TRBV7-9 and J is TRBJ1-2, with TRBD1 identical over 7 bases. Germline V gene sequence: CDR1 SEHNR, CDR2 FQNEAQ (reference sequence). This CDR3 is 12 amino acids long.

The chain combines TRBV30 with TRBJ1-3; D is possibly TRBD1 (6 bases). CDR3 length equals 14 residues. Trimming took off 0 bases at V and 4 bases at J, with 10 bases between the two ends. Germline V gene lookup returns CDR1 GTSNPN and CDR2 SVGIG (reference sequence). In nucleotides, the CDR3 is TGTGCCTGGAGTGTGTGGGGGGGCGGAAACACCATATATTTT. This encodes CAWSVWGGGNTIYF.

The V gene is TRBV5-4, the J gene TRBJ1-1; 11 bases align to TRBD1. Unmatched junction bases numbered 11, after V lost 3 bases and J lost 7 bases. CDR3 length: 16 amino acids. Germline CDR1 SGHNT, CDR2 YYREEE (reference sequence). CDR3 coding DNA: TGTGCCAGCAGCTCCCCTAAGGACAGGGGGCGCGTTGAAGCTTTCTTT. The encoded protein is CASSSPKDRGRVEAFF.

This chain links TRBV2 with TRBJ1-2, with D perhaps matching TRBD1 (6 bases). The germline CDR1 and CDR2 sequences are SNHLY and FYNNEI. V was trimmed by 1 base and J by 8 bases, leaving 14 bases between them. The CDR3 extends over 14 amino acids. The CDR3 region has the DNA TGTGCCAGCAGTGAAGGTTCGGGGGGGCGCGGCTACACCTTC. Translating gives CASSEGSGGRGYTF. The full variable domain, in which reference TRBV2 and TRBJ1-2 provide the parts outside the CDR3, is EPEVTQTPSHQVTQMGQEVILRCVPISNHLYFYWYRQILGQKVEFLVSFYNNEISEKSEIFDDQFSVERPDGSNFTLKIRSTKLEDSAMYFCASSEGSGGRGYTFGSGTRLTVV.

This CDR3 reads CASSPSGPSNEQFF. The CDR3 DNA reads TGTGCCAGCAGTCCTAGCGGTCCCTCCAATGAGCAGTTCTTC. The chain recombines TRBV13 with TRBJ2-1; 7 bases fit TRBD2. This CDR3 has 14 amino acids. Per the germline V gene, CDR1 is PRHDT and CDR2 is FYEKMQ (reference sequence). Trimming removed 6 bases from V and 6 bases from J; junction bases left unmatched: 8.

On this clone: The junction and the germline gene differ at one end; a read error may be behind it. Other DNA sequences of this sample code for an identical CDR3. The chain combines TRBV30 with TRBJ2-1; 12 bases align to TRBD2. The germline V gene has CDR1 GTSNPN and CDR2 SVGIG (reference sequence). This CDR3 has 13 residues. CDR3 amino acids: CAWSGTSGGKQFF. In DNA form, the CDR3 reads TGTGCCTGGAGTGGAACTAGCGGGGGGAAGCAATTCTTC. The variable domain in full, with the rest retrieved from reference TRBV30 and TRBJ2-1, is SQTIHQWPATLVQPVGSPLSLECTVEGTSNPNLYWYRQAAGRGLQLLFYSVGIGQISSEVPQNLSASRPQDRQFILSSKKLLLSDSGFYLCAWSGTSGGKQFFGPGTRLTVL.

The chain recombines TRBV27 with TRBJ1-1; 7 bases are shared with TRBD1. This CDR3 region has 14 residues. Trimming took 4 bases from V and 3 from J; bases not matched to a gene: 5. Germline CDR1 and CDR2: MNHEY and SMNVEV (reference sequence). The CDR3 here is CASSYVDRDTEAFF. The CDR3 DNA is TGTGCCAGCAGTTACGTCGACAGGGACACTGAAGCTTTCTTT.

The genes are TRBV12-5 and TRBJ2-1; TRBD1 agrees at 9 bases. Trimming removed 6 bases from V and 7 bases from J; junction bases left unmatched: 10. CDR3 length equals 15 residues. CDR1 and CDR2 from the germline V gene are LGHNT and FRNRAP. CDR3 region: CASGPGTGNRNEQFF. CDR3 nucleotide sequence: TGTGCTAGTGGCCCCGGGACAGGGAACCGTAATGAGCAGTTCTTC.

The chain combines TRBV5-8 with TRBJ2-5, with D possibly being TRBD1 (7 bases). Germline CDR1 SGHTS, CDR2 YDEGEE. Trimming took 0 bases from V and 4 from J, leaving 10 bases between them. The CDR3 is 14 residues long. This CDR3 is CASSLGQGGETQYF. In DNA form, the CDR3 reads TGTGCCAGCAGCTTGGGACAGGGAGGAGAGACCCAGTACTTC.

The rearrangement links TRBV4-2 to TRBJ2-7; 11 bases align to TRBD2. The CDR3 extends over 17 amino acids. The junction had 6 bases not matched to a gene; V was cut back by 0 bases and J by 2 bases. Germline V gene lookup returns CDR1 LGHNA and CDR2 YNFKEQ. CDR3 residues: CASSQDPVAGGTYEQYF. The CDR3 bases are TGTGCCAGCAGCCAAGATCCCGTAGCGGGAGGGACCTACGAGCAGTACTTC.

The chain links TRBV10-3 to TRBJ1-1, with D unclear. This CDR3 comprises 13 residues. Germline V gives CDR1 ENHRY, CDR2 SYGVKD. V lost 5 bases, J lost 1 base, and 8 bases lay in between. The CDR3 spells CAISFEGNTEAFF. The CDR3 coding sequence is TGTGCCATCAGTTTCGAGGGGAACACTGAAGCTTTCTTT.

This chain connects TRBV29-1 to TRBJ1-1; TRBD1 agrees at 10 bases. Looked up from germline, CDR1 is SQVTM and CDR2 is ANQGSEA. V lost 0 bases to trimming and J lost 1 base; unmatched junction nucleotides: 2. This CDR3 has 15 amino acids. CDR3 DNA: TGCAGCGTTGAAGATTGGGACAGGGGGAACACTGAAGCTTTCTTT. Translation: CSVEDWDRGNTEAFF.

The chain is built from TRBV1 and TRBJ2-3; whether TRBD2, the table's D call, matches the DNA was not checked. TRBV1 is a known pseudogene. The length of the CDR3 is 15 residues. The CDR3 loop reads CTSSQGALERHTQYF. Written as DNA, the CDR3 is TGCACCAGCAGCCAAGGAGCGCTAGAGAGGCATACGCAGTATTTT.

The gene calls are TRBV6-1 and TRBJ2-1, with TRBD2 matching over 8 bases. The CDR3 runs 16 residues. After removal of 0 bases from V and 1 base from J, the junction contained 2 bases not matched to a gene. Germline CDR1 reads MNHNS; CDR2 reads SASEGT. The CDR3 protein is CASSEAGTRSYNEQFF. In DNA, the CDR3 is TGTGCCAGCAGTGAAGCGGGGACTAGGTCCTACAATGAGCAGTTCTTC.

This chain links TRBV9 with TRBJ2-7, with D maybe TRBD1 (5 bases). V dropped 0 bases and J dropped 0 bases, with 10 bases sitting between them. Germline CDR1 reads SGDLS; CDR2 reads YYNGEE. The CDR3 covers 15 residues. The CDR3 DNA follows: TGTGCCAGCAGCGTAGCGGTTGACAGCTCCTACGAGCAGTACTTC. Translation gives CASSVAVDSSYEQYF. Together with reference TRBV9 and TRBJ2-7, the CDR3 gives the full variable domain: DSGVTQTPKHLITATGQRVTLRCSPRSGDLSVYWYQQSLDQGLQFLIQYYNGEERAKGNILERFSAQQFPDLHSELNLSSLELGDSALYFCASSVAVDSSYEQYFGPGTRLTVT.

V and J are TRBV30 and TRBJ1-5; 7 bases are shared with TRBD1. The ends lost 7 bases at V and 3 bases at J; junction bases unmatched: 6. CDR1 GTSNPN and CDR2 SVGIG come from the germline V gene (reference sequence). The CDR3 totals 13 residues. In DNA, the CDR3 is TGTGCCTTTAGAGGGACAGTCAATCAGCCCCAGCATTTT. Translating gives CAFRGTVNQPQHF.

This sequence joins TRBV5-1 and TRBJ1-1, with 8 bases matching TRBD1. The CDR3 totals 15 residues. Unmatched junction bases numbered 5, after V lost 3 bases and J lost 1 base. CDR1 is SGHRS and CDR2 is YFSETQ in the germline V gene. The DNA of the CDR3 is TGCGCCAGCAGCTATTCAGGGACAGGGAACACTGAAGCTTTCTTT. Amino acid sequence: CASSYSGTGNTEAFF.

This chain connects TRBV2 to TRBJ2-7, with TRBD2 as a possible D gene (7 bases). The ends were cut back, 8 bases at V and 5 bases at J, with 13 bases in the middle. This CDR3 spans 12 amino acids. The germline CDR1 and CDR2 sequences are SNHLY and FYNNEI. The CDR3 here is CASGGAFNEQYF. Here the CDR3 DNA reads TGTGCCAGCGGGGGGGCCTTTAACGAGCAGTACTTC.

This rearrangement joins TRBV27 to TRBJ2-7; 7 positions agree with TRBD1. CDR3 size: 14 residues. The germline V gene has CDR1 MNHEY and CDR2 SMNVEV (reference sequence). The junction had 10 bases not matched to a gene; V was cut back by 5 bases and J by 6 bases. The CDR3 loop is CASSPRRQGTEQYF. The CDR3 DNA sequence: TGTGCCAGCAGTCCCCGCAGACAGGGCACCGAGCAGTACTTC.

The CDR3 region is CASSPRREDYGYTF. The CDR3 region has the DNA TGTGCCAGCAGCCCCCGACGGGAAGACTATGGCTACACCTTC. This chain connects TRBV7-8 to TRBJ1-2; D is unclear. CDR1 SGHVS and CDR2 FQNEAQ come from the germline V gene. This CDR3 contains 14 residues. V was cut by 5 bases and J by 3 bases, with 13 bases left in between.

The chain has TRBV6-5 and TRBJ2-3; 8 bases agree with TRBD2. Germline-derived CDR1 and CDR2 are MNHEY and SVGAGI. Germline trimming cut 2 bases from V and 1 base from J; bases unmatched to any gene: 2. This CDR3 has 15 residues. The CDR3 spells CASSYVGGGTDTQYF. Written as DNA, the CDR3 is TGTGCCAGCAGTTACGTCGGGGGGGGCACAGATACGCAGTATTTT.

V gene TRBV2 combines with J gene TRBJ2-5; the match to TRBD1 covers 7 bases. The tail of the sequence fits TRBJ2-7 better, so the J call may be wrong. Per germline, CDR1 SNHLY and CDR2 FYNNEI. The CDR3 covers 16 residues. CDR3 coding DNA: TGTGCCAGCAGTTCACCACGGACAGGAAACTCCTACGAGCAGTACTTC. This codes for CASSSPRTGNSYEQYF.